Presented here are 8 T cell receptor beta chains from one specimen sequenced in a study of response to subunit inactivated influenza vaccine. TCRdb reprocessed the RT-PCR reads with MiXCR, giving one entry per CDR3 protein. Altogether around 850,000 distinct CDR3 sequences are present, approximately 17% being singletons, with the ten largest covering approximately 11%. The sequencing used PBMCs from blood, collected roughly 5 days after vaccination. These receptors all stem from a man aged 45 to 65 who received an inactivated influenza vaccine.

This chain connects TRBV20-1 to TRBJ1-6; tentatively, D is TRBD1 (5 bases). Trimming stripped 6 bases from V and 9 bases from J, with 15 bases between. CDR1 DFQATT and CDR2 SNEGSKA come from the germline V gene (reference sequence). The CDR3 sequence is 13 residues long. The CDR3 DNA follows: TGCAGTGCCATCCTAGACAGTGTTTCACCCCTCCACTTT. This gives the protein CSAILDSVSPLHF.

In its sample, this clonotype was seen many times. The genes are TRBV29-1 and TRBJ2-1, with TRBD1 matching over 9 bases. The CDR3 spans 13 residues. Losses at the gene ends were 6 bases for V and 6 bases for J; bases not matched to a gene: 6. Germline V lookup: CDR1 SQVTM, CDR2 ANQGSEA. Here the CDR3 reads CSVRQGGINEQFF. In DNA form, the CDR3 reads TGCAGCGTCCGACAGGGGGGAATCAATGAGCAGTTCTTC.

The chain is built from TRBV3-1 and TRBJ1-3; the D is unclear. In germline, CDR1 is LGHDT, CDR2 YNNKEL (reference sequence). Trimming cost V 3 bases and J 7 bases, with 16 bases left between them. The CDR3 has 15 amino acids. The CDR3 sequence is CASSHGLGPGNTIYF. The CDR3 DNA sequence: TGTGCCAGCAGCCATGGCTTAGGACCCGGTAACACCATATATTTT.

The V gene is TRBV7-8, the J gene TRBJ2-7; 7 positions match TRBD1. The CDR3 consists of 16 residues. Germline trimming cut 4 bases from V and 2 bases from J; bases unmatched to any gene: 11. Looked up from germline, CDR1 is SGHVS and CDR2 is FQNEAQ. The CDR3 bases are TGTGCCAGCAGCTCCCGAGGGCGACAGGGAACCTACGAGCAGTACTTC. This sequence encodes CASSSRGRQGTYEQYF.

A few counts support this clonotype. The chain is built from TRBV6-1 and TRBJ2-1; no clear D. The germline V gene has CDR1 MNHNS and CDR2 SASEGT. The CDR3 covers 14 residues. V was trimmed by 5 bases and J by 2 bases, leaving 10 bases between them. CDR3 DNA sequence: TGTGCCAGCAGTACCGGCTGGCCCTACAATGAGCAGTTCTTC. Amino acid sequence: CASSTGWPYNEQFF.

The rearrangement uses TRBV10-3 and TRBJ1-3; tentatively, D is TRBD1 (6 bases). Germline V gives CDR1 ENHRY, CDR2 SYGVKD. This CDR3 is 16 amino acids long. Trimming took 7 bases from V and 0 from J, leaving 16 bases between them. The CDR3 loop reads CAINPTGLNSGNTIYF. The CDR3 bases are TGTGCCATCAACCCGACAGGCCTAAACTCTGGAAACACCATATATTTT.

CDR3 region: CASSTRDTKNTEAFF. The CDR3 bases are TGTGCCAGCAGCACCCGGGACACCAAGAACACTGAAGCTTTCTTT. This chain uses TRBV7-9 with TRBJ1-1; a possible D gene is TRBD1 (6 bases). CDR3 length equals 15 residues. Trimming shortened V by 5 bases and J by 1 base, and 14 bases separated the two germline ends. The germline V gene encodes CDR1 SEHNR and CDR2 FQNEAQ (reference sequence).

The chain links TRBV6-1 to TRBJ2-7, with 11 nucleotides matching TRBD2. J lost 3 bases, V lost 9 bases, and 7 bases had no gene match. This CDR3 comprises 14 residues. From germline, CDR1 is MNHNS and CDR2 SASEGT. CDR3 in DNA: TGTGCCAGTAAATCCGGGACTAGCGGCTACGAGCAGTACTTC. This gives the protein CASKSGTSGYEQYF.